The 14 T cell receptor beta chains reported below all come from one sample, sequenced in a study of T cells in Graves' hyperthyroidism and ophthalmopathy. Researchers amplified the TCR beta CDR3 regions from RNA transcripts. Carried out on the TCR CDR3, a first-round RT-PCR used the HTBI primer set. A single record per CDR3 protein comes from TCRdb applying MiXCR to the multiplex PCR reads. Altogether 600,000 to 700,000 distinct CDR3 sequences are present, roughly 14% being singletons, with the ten largest covering roughly 4.3%. The sample taken for sequencing was blood. These receptor sequences come from a woman in her thirties or forties with Graves' ophthalmopathy.

The chain uses TRBV30 and TRBJ1-5, with D perhaps TRBD1 (5 bases). The CDR3 is 16 residues long. Germline CDR1 GTSNPN, CDR2 SVGIG (reference sequence). Trimming removed 0 bases from V and 3 bases from J, with 15 bases in between. This CDR3 reads CAWSVVGGRVNQPQHF. CDR3 coding DNA: TGTGCCTGGAGTGTGGTTGGGGGAAGAGTCAATCAGCCCCAGCATTTT.

This clonotype appeared once. The chain joins TRBV11-2 to TRBJ2-7; 7 bases line up with TRBD1. The CDR3 length is 18 residues. Germline CDR1 is SGHAT and CDR2 is FQNNGV. The J segment lost 3 bases and the V segment lost 9 bases, leaving 23 bases of the junction unmatched. In nucleotides, the CDR3 is TGTGCCAGTAGTAAACGGACAGGCGACCCGCGCTCGGTCTACGAGCAGTACTTC. This encodes CASSKRTGDPRSVYEQYF.

This clonotype was seen at least ten times. The chain joins TRBV27 to TRBJ2-5, with a tentative D call TRBD1 (5 bases). CDR1 is MNHEY, CDR2 SMNVEV, per germline (reference sequence). The CDR3 is made up of 13 amino acids. V lost 8 bases to trimming and J lost 5 bases, with 15 bases between them. The CDR3 nucleotides are TGTGCCAGCCGCAGGGTTACATGGGAGACCCAGTACTTC. It is translated as CASRRVTWETQYF.

The rearrangement joins TRBV4-2 to TRBJ1-2, with D maybe TRBD1 (5 bases). Germline assignment: CDR1 LGHNA and CDR2 YNFKEQ. The ends were cut back, 4 bases at V and 3 bases at J, with 15 bases in the middle. The CDR3 is made up of 15 amino acids. This CDR3 is CASSLDVEGDYGYTF. In DNA form, the CDR3 reads TGTGCCAGCAGCCTTGATGTTGAAGGGGACTATGGCTACACCTTC.

V gene TRBV12-3 or TRBV12-4 combines with J gene TRBJ2-5; 9 nucleotides line up with TRBD2. V was clipped by 6 bases and J by 3 bases; unmatched bases: 11. This CDR3 comprises 16 residues. The chain's CDR3 is CASSPRLAGAEETQYF. The CDR3 DNA reads as TGTGCCAGCAGCCCAAGGTTAGCGGGAGCTGAAGAGACCCAGTACTTC.

This clonotype was counted ten times or more. CDR3 DNA: TGCGCCAGTTCGGACGGCGGTGGGGAGACCCAGTACTTC. It specifies CASSDGGGETQYF. The rearrangement joins TRBV10-1 to TRBJ2-5; D not certain. Trimming left V 9 bases short and J 5 bases short, with 16 bases between. Per the germline V gene, CDR1 is WNHNN and CDR2 is SYGVQD (reference sequence). CDR3 length equals 13 residues.

In this sample, this clonotype turned up many times. V and J are TRBV27 and TRBJ2-7, with D possibly matching TRBD1 (6 bases). V gave up 6 bases and J gave up 2 bases, with 14 bases separating them. Germline lookup yields CDR1 MNHEY and CDR2 SMNVEV (reference sequence). The CDR3 consists of 14 residues. CDR3 sequence (DNA): TGTGCCAGCAGGCTGAACAGGGCCACCTACGAGCAGTACTTC. Translating it yields CASRLNRATYEQYF.

This chain uses TRBV6-1 with TRBJ2-7, with TRBD1 matching 8 bases. Trimming removed 2 bases from V and 4 bases from J; junction bases left unmatched: 4. Per the germline V gene, CDR1 is MNHNS and CDR2 is SASEGT. The CDR3 spans 14 residues. The CDR3, as DNA: TGTGCCAGCAGTGAACAGGGGGCGCGGTACGAGCAGTACTTC. Encoded protein: CASSEQGARYEQYF.

The chain joins TRBV7-9 to TRBJ1-2, with 8 bases that match TRBD1. Trimming cost V 4 bases and J 4 bases; bases outside gene matches: 8. From germline, CDR1 is SEHNR and CDR2 FQNEAQ (reference sequence). The length of the CDR3 is 15 residues. The CDR3, as DNA: TGTGCCAGCAGCTACGGACAGGGTGATGCCTATGGCTACACCTTC. The encoded protein is CASSYGQGDAYGYTF.

The chain links TRBV6-1 to TRBJ2-2, with no clear D. Per the germline V gene, CDR1 is MNHNS and CDR2 is SASEGT. Trimming left V 6 bases short and J 6 bases short, with 11 bases between. The CDR3 totals 13 residues. DNA for the CDR3: TGTGCCAGCAGCCCCGTAGATGCCGGGGAGCTGTTTTTT. Translated, it gives CASSPVDAGELFF.

This clonotype was seen repeatedly, ten times or more. This chain links TRBV11-1 with TRBJ2-7, with D possibly being TRBD1 (6 bases). V was clipped by 5 bases and J by 1 base, with 9 bases between them. The CDR3 runs to 13 residues. The germline V gene encodes CDR1 SGHAT and CDR2 FQDESV (reference sequence). The CDR3 sequence is CASSEGESYEQYF. CDR3 sequence (DNA): TGTGCCAGCAGCGAGGGGGAATCCTACGAGCAGTACTTC.

At least ten counts were recorded for this clonotype. The CDR3 loop is CASSDIGVTDEAFF. The CDR3, as DNA: TGTGCCAGCAGTGACATTGGGGTGACAGATGAAGCTTTCTTT. The V gene is TRBV6-4, the J gene TRBJ1-1; a possible D gene is TRBD1 (5 bases). Trimming pared 2 bases from V and 7 bases from J, leaving 14 bases between. The CDR3 contains 14 residues. Germline loops: CDR1 MRHNA, CDR2 SNTAGT.

In its sample, this clonotype was seen many times. The chain joins TRBV28 to TRBJ1-1; D is perhaps TRBD1 (5 bases). The CDR3 covers 12 residues. Germline CDR1 and CDR2: MDHEN and SYDVKM. The ends were cut back, 4 bases at V and 12 bases at J, with 15 bases in the middle. CDR3 region: CASSSSRVVTFF. The CDR3, as DNA: TGTGCCAGCAGTTCCTCCAGGGTGGTCACTTTCTTT.

This clonotype appeared many times. This chain uses TRBV29-1 with TRBJ2-7; the D gene is possibly TRBD2 (5 bases). Germline CDR1 is SQVTM and CDR2 is ANQGSEA. The V end lost 4 bases, the J end lost 0 bases, and 13 bases lay between the germline ends. The CDR3 spans 14 residues. The CDR3 bases are TGCAGCGTTGTAGCTAGCAAGGCCTCCTACGAGCAGTACTTC. Translation: CSVVASKASYEQYF.